This T cell receptor (beta chain) stems from a study of Graves' ophthalmopathy and Graves' hyperthyroidism. Overall study context: If no ophthalmopathy appeared within 18 months of follow-up, hyperthyroidism was termed stable. Findings and caveats of the study: Thyroid clonotypes that were expanded above 0.001 frequency mostly also appeared in blood.

From RNA, the CDR3 regions of TCR beta chains were amplified and sequenced. Following a first-round RT-PCR that used HTBI primers, a second-round multiplex PCR was carried out. TCRdb independently ran MiXCR on the multiplex PCR reads; one entry per CDR3 protein. The sample shows around 1,000,000 distinct CDR3 sequences, around a third of them seen only once. This clonotype was seen many times. Its antigen remains unknown. Hyperthyroidism patients, all newly diagnosed, had under 2 months' duration and ages of 18 to 65. Other autoimmune diseases, uncontrolled infections, pregnancy or lactation ruled patients out of participation. Trimming cost V 3 bases and J 4 bases, with 10 bases left between them. Germline values: CDR1 DFQATT, CDR2 SNEGSKA (reference sequence). The CDR3 totals 12 residues.

The sequencing input was peripheral blood or thyroid tissue (not recorded which). This sequence was found in an adult man with Graves' hyperthyroidism. V is TRBV20-1 and J is TRBJ2-7, with D possibly TRBD1 on 5 matching bases. The CDR3 sequence is CSASPGLYEQYF. CDR3 nucleotide sequence: TGCAGTGCTAGTCCAGGGTTGTACGAGCAGTACTTC.